This TCR beta chain derives from a study of blood T cell repertoires in COVID-19. TCRdb's table, derived via immunoSEQ multiplex PCR, lists solely in-frame clones and lacks some. The sample consists of approximately 82,000 clones, 92% of them appearing once. CDR1 is GTSNPN, CDR2 SVGIG, per germline (reference sequence). Trimming shortened V by 4 bases and J by 2 bases, and 14 bases separated the two germline ends. The CDR3 is made up of 14 amino acids. The chain has TRBV30 and TRBJ1-1; no definite D call. The receptor's source is a woman aged 55-70 years with active COVID-19. The sample comprised peripheral blood. As DNA, the CDR3 is TGTGCCTGGACCCTGGGAGGAGGAAACACTGAAGCTTTCTTT. Protein sequence: CAWTLGGGNTEAFF.